This T cell receptor beta chain stems from a study of blood T cell repertoires in COVID-19. The assay was immunoSEQ multiplex PCR, and TCRdb's table has in-frame clones only and misses some. The data show 150,000 to 200,000 clones, 70% to 90% seen once. V lost 1 base to trimming and J lost 7 bases; unmatched junction nucleotides: 13. Germline V gene sequence: CDR1 SGHTA, CDR2 FQGNSA. This CDR3 spans 17 amino acids. The specimen sequenced was PBMCs or T cells enriched from blood (not recorded which). The clonotype was recovered from a man in his forties who had recovered from COVID-19. The chain couples TRBV7-2 to TRBJ2-3; 8 bases are shared with TRBD2. The CDR3 DNA sequence: TGTGCCAGCAGCTTAGTGGTGGCTAGCGGGTTCAGGAATACGCAGTATTTT. This translates into CASSLVVASGFRNTQYF.